This section outlines one T cell receptor (beta chain) sequence together with its context. This sample was taken from a study of blood T cell repertoires in COVID-19. Method: immunoSEQ multiplex PCR; TCRdb's copy keeps in-frame clones and lacks some. The table records tens of thousands of clones, around 80% of them present only once. Germline CDR1 and CDR2: LNHDA and SQIVND (reference sequence). This CDR3 spans 13 amino acids. Between the trimmed V and J ends, which lost 11 bases and 4 bases, there was a span of 17 bases. The V and J genes are TRBV19 and TRBJ1-2; D gene unclear. This TCR was recovered from a woman aged 55 to 70 with acute or convalescent COVID-19. The material sequenced was peripheral blood. In nucleotides, the CDR3 is TGTGCCTCGACTAATCGACGGCCCTATGGCTACACCTTC. Its translation: CASTNRRPYGYTF.